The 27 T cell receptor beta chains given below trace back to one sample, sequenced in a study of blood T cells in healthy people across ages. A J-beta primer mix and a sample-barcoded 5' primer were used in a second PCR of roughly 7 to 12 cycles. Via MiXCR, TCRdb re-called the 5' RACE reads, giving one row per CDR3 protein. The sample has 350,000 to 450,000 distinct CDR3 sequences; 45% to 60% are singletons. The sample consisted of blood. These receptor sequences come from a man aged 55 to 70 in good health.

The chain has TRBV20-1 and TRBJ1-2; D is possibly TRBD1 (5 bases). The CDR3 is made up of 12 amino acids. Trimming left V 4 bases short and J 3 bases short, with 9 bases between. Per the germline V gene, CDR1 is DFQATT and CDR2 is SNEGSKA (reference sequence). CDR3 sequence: CSATRDYYGYTF. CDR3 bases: TGCAGTGCTACTCGGGACTACTATGGCTACACCTTC.

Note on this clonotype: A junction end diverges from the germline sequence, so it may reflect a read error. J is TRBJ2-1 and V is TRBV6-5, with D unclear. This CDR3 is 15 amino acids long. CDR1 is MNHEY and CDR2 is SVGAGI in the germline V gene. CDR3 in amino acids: CASSYSTDGYNKQFF. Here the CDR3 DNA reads TGTGCCAGCAGTTACTCGACCGACGGGTACAATAAGCAGTTCTTC.

CDR3 residues: CSVEGLRGGETQYF. The CDR3, as DNA: TGCAGCGTTGAAGGCCTTCGCGGGGGAGAGACCCAGTACTTC. This rearrangement joins TRBV29-1 to TRBJ2-5; 7 nucleotides agree with TRBD2. Trimming cost V 1 base and J 4 bases; bases outside gene matches: 6. Germline V lookup: CDR1 SQVTM, CDR2 ANQGSEA. CDR3 length: 14 amino acids.

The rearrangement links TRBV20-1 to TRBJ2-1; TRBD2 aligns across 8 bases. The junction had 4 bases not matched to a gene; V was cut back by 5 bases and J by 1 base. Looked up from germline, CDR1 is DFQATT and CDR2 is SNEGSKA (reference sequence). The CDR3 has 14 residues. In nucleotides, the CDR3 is TGCAGTGCTGTAGCGGGGCCTTCCTACAATGAGCAGTTCTTC. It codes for CSAVAGPSYNEQFF.

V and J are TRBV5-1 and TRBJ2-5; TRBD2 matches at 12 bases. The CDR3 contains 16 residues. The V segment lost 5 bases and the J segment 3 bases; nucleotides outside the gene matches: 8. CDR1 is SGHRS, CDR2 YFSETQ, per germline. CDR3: CASRSSGGAVKETQYF. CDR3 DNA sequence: TGCGCCAGCAGATCTAGCGGGGGGGCCGTCAAAGAGACCCAGTACTTC.

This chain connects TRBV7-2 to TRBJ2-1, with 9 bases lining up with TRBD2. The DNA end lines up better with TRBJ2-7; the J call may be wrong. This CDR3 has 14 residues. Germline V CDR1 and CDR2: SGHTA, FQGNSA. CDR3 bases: TGTGCCAGCAGCTTAGCGCTAGCGGGAAATGAGCAGTACTTC. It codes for CASSLALAGNEQYF.

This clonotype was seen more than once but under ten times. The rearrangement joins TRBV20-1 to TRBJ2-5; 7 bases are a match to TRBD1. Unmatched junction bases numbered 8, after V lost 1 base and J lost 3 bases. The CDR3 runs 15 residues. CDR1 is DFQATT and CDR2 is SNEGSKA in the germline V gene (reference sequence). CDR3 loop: CSARAFRTGEETQYF. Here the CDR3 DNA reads TGCAGTGCTAGAGCATTTAGGACAGGAGAAGAGACCCAGTACTTC.

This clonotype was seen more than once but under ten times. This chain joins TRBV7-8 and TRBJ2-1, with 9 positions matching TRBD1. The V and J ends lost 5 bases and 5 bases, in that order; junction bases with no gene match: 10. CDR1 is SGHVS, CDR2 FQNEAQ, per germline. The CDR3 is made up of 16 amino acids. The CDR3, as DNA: TGTGCCAGCAGCAAATCCGGGACAGGGTCCCACAATGAGCAGTTCTTC. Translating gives CASSKSGTGSHNEQFF.

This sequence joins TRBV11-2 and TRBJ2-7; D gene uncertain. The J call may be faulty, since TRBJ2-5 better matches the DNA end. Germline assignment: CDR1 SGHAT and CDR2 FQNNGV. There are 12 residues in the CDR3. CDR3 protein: CASSLSSVTQYF. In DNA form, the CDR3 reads TGTGCCAGCAGCTTAAGTAGTGTGACCCAGTACTTC.

DNA for the CDR3: TGTGCCAGCAGCCCCACCCTTTCGAGACTAGAGACCCAGTACTTC. Translated: CASSPTLSRLETQYF. This chain connects TRBV7-2 to TRBJ2-5; D unresolved. This CDR3 spans 15 amino acids. In germline, CDR1 is SGHTA, CDR2 FQGNSA. V was cut by 5 bases and J by 4 bases, with 17 bases left in between.

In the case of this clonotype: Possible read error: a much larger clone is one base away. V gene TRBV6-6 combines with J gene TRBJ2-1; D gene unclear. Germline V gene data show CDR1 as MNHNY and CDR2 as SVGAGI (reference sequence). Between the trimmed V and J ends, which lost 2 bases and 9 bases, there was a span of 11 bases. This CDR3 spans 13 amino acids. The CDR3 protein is CASSYGIIGEQFF. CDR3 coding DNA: TGTGCCAGCAGTTACGGCATTATAGGTGAGCAGTTCTTC.

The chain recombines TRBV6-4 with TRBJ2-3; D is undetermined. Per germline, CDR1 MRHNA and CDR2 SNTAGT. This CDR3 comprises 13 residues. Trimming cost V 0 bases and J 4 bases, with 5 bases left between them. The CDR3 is CASSDSNPDTQYF. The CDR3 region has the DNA TGTGCCAGCAGTGACTCGAACCCAGATACGCAGTATTTT.

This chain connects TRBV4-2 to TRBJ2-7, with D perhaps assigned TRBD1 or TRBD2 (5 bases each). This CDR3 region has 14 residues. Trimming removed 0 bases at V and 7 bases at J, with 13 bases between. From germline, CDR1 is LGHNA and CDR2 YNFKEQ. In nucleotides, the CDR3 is TGTGCCAGCAGCCAAGATTGGGGGAAGAATGAGCAGTACTTC. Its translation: CASSQDWGKNEQYF.

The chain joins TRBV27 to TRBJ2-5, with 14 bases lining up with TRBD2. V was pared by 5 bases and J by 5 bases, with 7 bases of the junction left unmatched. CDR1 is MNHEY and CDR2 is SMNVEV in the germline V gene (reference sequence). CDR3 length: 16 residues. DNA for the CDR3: TGTGCCAGCAGTCTCCGACTAGCGGGAGGGCCGGAGACCCAGTACTTC. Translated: CASSLRLAGGPETQYF.

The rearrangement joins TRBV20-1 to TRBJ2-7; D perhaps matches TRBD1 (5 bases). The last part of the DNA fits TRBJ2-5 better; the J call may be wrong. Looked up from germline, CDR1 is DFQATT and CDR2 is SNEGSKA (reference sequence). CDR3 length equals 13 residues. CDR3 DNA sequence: TGCAGTGCTACCAAGACAGTGCGGGAGACCCAGTACTTC. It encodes CSATKTVRETQYF.

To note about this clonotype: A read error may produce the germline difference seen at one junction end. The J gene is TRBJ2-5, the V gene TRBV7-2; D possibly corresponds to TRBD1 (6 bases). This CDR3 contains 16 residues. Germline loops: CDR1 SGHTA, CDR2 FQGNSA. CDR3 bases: TGTGCCAGCAGCGCCGGACAAGGGGGATCTCAAGAGGCCCAGTACTTC. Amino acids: CASSAGQGGSQEAQYF.

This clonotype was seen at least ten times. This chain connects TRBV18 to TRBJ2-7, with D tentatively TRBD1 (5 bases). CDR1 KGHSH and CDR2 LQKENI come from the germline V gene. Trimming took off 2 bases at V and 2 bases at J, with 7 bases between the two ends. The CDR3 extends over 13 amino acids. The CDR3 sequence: CASSPGHAYEQYF. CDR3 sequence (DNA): TGTGCCAGCTCACCAGGACATGCCTACGAGCAGTACTTC.

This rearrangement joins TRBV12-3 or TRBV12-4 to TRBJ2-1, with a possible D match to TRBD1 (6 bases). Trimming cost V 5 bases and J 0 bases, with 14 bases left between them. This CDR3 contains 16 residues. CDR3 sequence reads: CASSTRTVSSYNEQFF. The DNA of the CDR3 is TGTGCCAGCAGTACCCGGACAGTAAGCTCCTACAATGAGCAGTTCTTC.

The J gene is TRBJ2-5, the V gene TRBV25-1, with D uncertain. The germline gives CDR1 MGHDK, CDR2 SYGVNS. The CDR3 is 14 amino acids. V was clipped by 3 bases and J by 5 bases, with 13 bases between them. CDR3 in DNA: TGTGCCAGCAGTGACCCTAGGCAGCTGGAGACCCAGTACTTC. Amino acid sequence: CASSDPRQLETQYF.

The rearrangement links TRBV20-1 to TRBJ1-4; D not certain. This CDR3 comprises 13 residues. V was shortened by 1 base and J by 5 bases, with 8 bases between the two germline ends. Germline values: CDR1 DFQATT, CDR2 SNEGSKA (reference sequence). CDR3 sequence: CSARGRRNEKLFF. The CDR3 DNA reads TGCAGTGCTAGAGGACGGAGAAATGAAAAACTGTTTTTT.

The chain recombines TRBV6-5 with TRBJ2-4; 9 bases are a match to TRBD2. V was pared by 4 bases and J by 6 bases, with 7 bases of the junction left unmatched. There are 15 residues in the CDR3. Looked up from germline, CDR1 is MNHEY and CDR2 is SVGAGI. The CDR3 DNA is TGTGCCAGCAGTTTCCAAGCGGGAGGTAGAAACATTCAGTACTTC. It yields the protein CASSFQAGGRNIQYF.

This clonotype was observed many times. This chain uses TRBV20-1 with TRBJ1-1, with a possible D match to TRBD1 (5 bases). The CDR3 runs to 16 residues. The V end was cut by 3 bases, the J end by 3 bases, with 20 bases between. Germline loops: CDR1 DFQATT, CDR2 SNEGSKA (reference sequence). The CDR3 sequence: CSARGVGGWKDTEAFF. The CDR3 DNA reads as TGCAGTGCTAGGGGGGTTGGGGGTTGGAAGGACACTGAAGCTTTCTTT.

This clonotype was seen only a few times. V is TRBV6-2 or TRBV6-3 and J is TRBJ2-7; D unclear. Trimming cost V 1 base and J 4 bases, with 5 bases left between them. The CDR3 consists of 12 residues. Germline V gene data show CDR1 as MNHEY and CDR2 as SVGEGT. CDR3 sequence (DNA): TGTGCCAGCAGTTACTTAAGGTACGAGCAGTACTTC. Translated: CASSYLRYEQYF.

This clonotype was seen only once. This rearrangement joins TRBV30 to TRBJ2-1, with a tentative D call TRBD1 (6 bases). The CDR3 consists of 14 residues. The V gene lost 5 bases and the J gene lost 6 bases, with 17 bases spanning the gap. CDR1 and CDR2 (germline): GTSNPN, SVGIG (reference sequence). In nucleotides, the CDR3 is TGTGCCTGGTGGGGCAGGGGTTCCCCCAATGAGCAGTTCTTC. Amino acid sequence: CAWWGRGSPNEQFF.

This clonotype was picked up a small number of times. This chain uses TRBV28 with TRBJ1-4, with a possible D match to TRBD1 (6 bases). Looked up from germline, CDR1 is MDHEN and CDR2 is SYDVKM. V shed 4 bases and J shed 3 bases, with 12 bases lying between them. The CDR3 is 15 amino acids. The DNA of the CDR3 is TGTGCCAGCAGTTCAACAGGGACGGCTAATGAAAAACTGTTTTTT. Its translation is CASSSTGTANEKLFF.

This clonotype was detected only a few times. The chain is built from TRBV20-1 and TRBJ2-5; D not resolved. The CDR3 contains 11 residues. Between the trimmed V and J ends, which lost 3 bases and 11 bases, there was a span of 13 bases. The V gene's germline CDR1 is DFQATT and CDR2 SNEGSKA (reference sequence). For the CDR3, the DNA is TGCAGTGCTAGGGGCACCAGAGAGCAGTACTTC. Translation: CSARGTREQYF.

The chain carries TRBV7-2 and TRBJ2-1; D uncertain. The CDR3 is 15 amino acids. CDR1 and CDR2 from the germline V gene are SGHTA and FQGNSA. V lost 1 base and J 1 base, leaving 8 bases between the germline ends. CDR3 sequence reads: CASSLESTSYNEQFF. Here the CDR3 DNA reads TGTGCCAGCAGCTTAGAATCCACGTCCTACAATGAGCAGTTCTTC. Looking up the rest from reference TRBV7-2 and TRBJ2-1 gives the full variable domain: GAGVSQSPSNKVTEKGKDVELRCDPISGHTALYWYRQSLGQGLEFLIYFQGNSAPDKSGLPSDRFSAERTGGSVSTLTIQRTQQEDSAVYLCASSLESTSYNEQFFGPGTRLTVL.